This T cell receptor (beta chain) was sequenced during a study of identical twins. The sample holds a few counts of this clonotype. TCRdb passed the 5' RACE reads through MiXCR, listing each CDR3 protein once. The top ten clones hold roughly 1.8% of a sample with approximately 690,000 distinct CDR3 sequences, 6.1% of them seen once. This receptor was taken from a young man in good health. Sequenced: naive T cells sorted from blood.

CDR3 region: CASSLGLAGGTKETQYF. CDR3 coding DNA: TGCGCCAGCAGCTTGGGACTAGCGGGAGGTACTAAAGAGACCCAGTACTTC. The genes are TRBV5-1 and TRBJ2-5; the match to TRBD2 covers 13 bases. Looked up from germline, CDR1 is SGHRS and CDR2 is YFSETQ. V lost 0 bases, J lost 3 bases, and 5 bases stayed unmatched. The CDR3 extends over 17 amino acids. Variable domain in full (rest from reference TRBV5-1 and TRBJ2-5): KAGVTQTPRYLIKTRGQQVTLSCSPISGHRSVSWYQQTPGQGLQFLFEYFSETQRNKGNFPGRFSGRQFSNSRSEMNVSTLELGDSALYLCASSLGLAGGTKETQYFGPGTRLLVL.